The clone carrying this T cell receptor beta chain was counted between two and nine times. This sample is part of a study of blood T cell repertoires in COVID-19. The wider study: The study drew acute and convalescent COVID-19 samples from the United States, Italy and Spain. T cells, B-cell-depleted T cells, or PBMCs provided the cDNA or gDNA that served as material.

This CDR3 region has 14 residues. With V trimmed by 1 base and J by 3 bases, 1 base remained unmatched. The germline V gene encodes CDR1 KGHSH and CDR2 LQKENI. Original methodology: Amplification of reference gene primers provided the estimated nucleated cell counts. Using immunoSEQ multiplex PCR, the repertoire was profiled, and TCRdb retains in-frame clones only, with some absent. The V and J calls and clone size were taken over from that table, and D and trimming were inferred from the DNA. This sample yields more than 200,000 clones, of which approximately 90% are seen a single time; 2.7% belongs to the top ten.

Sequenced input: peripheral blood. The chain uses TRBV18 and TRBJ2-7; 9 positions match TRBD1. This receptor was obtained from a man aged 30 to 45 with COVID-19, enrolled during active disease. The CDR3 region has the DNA TGTGCCAGCTCACCACGGACAGGGGTCTACGAGCAGTACTTC. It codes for CASSPRTGVYEQYF.